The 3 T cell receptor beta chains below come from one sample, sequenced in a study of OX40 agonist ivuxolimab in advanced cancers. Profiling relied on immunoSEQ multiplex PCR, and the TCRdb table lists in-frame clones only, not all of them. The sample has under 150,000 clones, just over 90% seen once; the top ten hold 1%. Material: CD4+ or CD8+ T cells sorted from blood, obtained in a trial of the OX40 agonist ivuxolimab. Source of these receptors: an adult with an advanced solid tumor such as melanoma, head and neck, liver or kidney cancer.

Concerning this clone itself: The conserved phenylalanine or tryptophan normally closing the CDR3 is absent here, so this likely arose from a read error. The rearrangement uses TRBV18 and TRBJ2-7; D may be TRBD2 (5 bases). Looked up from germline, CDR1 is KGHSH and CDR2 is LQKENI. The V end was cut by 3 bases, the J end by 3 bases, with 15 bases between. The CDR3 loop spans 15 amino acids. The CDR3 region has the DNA TGTGCCAGCTCACCGGGAGCCGGAGAGAGCTACGAGCAGTACCTC. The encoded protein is CASSPGAGESYEQYL.

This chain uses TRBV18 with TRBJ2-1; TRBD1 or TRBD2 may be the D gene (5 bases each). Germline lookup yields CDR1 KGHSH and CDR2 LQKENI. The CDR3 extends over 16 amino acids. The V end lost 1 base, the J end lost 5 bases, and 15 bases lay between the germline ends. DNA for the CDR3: TGTGCCAGCTCACCACTCTGGGGGTTAATAGACAATGAGCAGTTCTTC. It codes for CASSPLWGLIDNEQFF. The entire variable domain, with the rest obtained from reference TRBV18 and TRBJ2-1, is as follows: NAGVMQNPRHLVRRRGQEARLRCSPMKGHSHVYWYRQLPEEGLKFMVYLQKENIIDESGMPKERFSAEFPKEGPSILRIQQVVRGDSAAYFCASSPLWGLIDNEQFFGPGTRLTVL.

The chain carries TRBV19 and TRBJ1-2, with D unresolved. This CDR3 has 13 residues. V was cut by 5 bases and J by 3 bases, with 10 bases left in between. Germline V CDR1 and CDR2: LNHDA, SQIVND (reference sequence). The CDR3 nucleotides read TGTGCCAGTAGTCCGGGCAACTACTATGGCTACACCTTC. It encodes CASSPGNYYGYTF.